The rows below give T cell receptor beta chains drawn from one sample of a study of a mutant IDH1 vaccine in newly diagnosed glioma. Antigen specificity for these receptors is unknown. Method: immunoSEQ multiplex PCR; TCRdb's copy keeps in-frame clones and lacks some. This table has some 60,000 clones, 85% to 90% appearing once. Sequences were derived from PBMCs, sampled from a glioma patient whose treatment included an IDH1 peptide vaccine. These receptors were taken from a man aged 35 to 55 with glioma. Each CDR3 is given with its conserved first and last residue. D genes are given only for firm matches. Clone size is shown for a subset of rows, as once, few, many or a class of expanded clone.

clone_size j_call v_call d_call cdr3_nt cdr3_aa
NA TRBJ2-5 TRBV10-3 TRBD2 TGTGCCATTAGCGGGATCCAAGAGACCCAGTACTTC CAISGIQETQYF
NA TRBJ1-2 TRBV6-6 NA TGTGCCAGCACTGACCTGAACTATGGCTACACCTTC CASTDLNYGYTF
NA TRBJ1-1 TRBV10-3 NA TGTGCCATCAGCGGGGGGGTGAACACTGAAGCTTTCTTT CAISGGVNTEAFF
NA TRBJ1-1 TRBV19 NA TGTGCCAGTAGTATAGATCACCGGACCAACACTGAAGCTTTCTTT CASSIDHRTNTEAFF
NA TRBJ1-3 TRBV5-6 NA TGTGCCAGCAGCCATCTGGACAGAAACACCATATATTTT CASSHLDRNTIYF
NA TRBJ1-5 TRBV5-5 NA TGTGCCAGCAGCTTAACCGGGACAAACTATCAGCCCCAGCATTTT CASSLTGTNYQPQHF
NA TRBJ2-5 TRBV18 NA TGTGCCAGTGCCTTCCAAGAGACCCAGTACTTC CASAFQETQYF
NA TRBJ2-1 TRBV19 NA TGTGCCAGTACCCAGGGCCACTTATCGTTCTTC CASTQGHLSFF
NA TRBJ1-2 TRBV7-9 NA TGTGCCAGCAATACGGCGGGGTATGGCTACACCTTC CASNTAGYGYTF
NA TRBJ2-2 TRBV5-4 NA TGTGCCAGCAGCCCCATCCGCACGAACACCGGGGAGCTGTTTTTT CASSPIRTNTGELFF
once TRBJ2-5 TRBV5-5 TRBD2 TGTGCCAGCAGCGTGAGGACTAGCGGGAGATTTCAAGAGACCCAGTACTTC CASSVRTSGRFQETQYF
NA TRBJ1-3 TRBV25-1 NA TGTGCCAGCAGTGGGGTGGTCGGGACTGGAAACACCATATATTTT CASSGVVGTGNTIYF
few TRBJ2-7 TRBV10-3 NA TGTGCCATCAGTGAACGGACCATCTACTACGAGCAGTACTTC CAISERTIYYEQYF
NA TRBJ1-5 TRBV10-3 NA TGTGCCATCAGCGGAGGACTTTCGGGCAATCAGCCCCAGCATTTT CAISGGLSGNQPQHF
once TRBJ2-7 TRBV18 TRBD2 TGTGCCAGCTCCGGGGGGGAGCAGCTCTACGAGCAGTACTTC CASSGGEQLYEQYF
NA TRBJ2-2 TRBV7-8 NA TGTGCCAGCAGCTTCGAGGGAGTGGTTTCCGGGGAGCTGTTTTTT CASSFEGVVSGELFF
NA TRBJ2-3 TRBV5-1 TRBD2 TGCGCCAGCAGCCGGACTAGTTTCGCAGATACGCAGTATTTT CASSRTSFADTQYF
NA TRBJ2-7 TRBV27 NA TGTGCCAGCTCCCGGGGAAGCTCCTACGAGCAGTACTTC CASSRGSSYEQYF
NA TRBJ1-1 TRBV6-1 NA TGTGCCAGCAGTGAAGCAGGTACGGGTCTGTTATCTTTCTTT CASSEAGTGLLSFF
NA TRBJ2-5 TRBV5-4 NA TGTGCCAGCAGCTTTGACAGGAGGTGGGAGACCCAGTACTTC CASSFDRRWETQYF
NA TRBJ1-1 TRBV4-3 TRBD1 TGCGCCAGCAGCCAATTTCGTAACAGGGGGACTGAAGCTTTCTTT CASSQFRNRGTEAFF
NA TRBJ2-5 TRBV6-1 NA TGTGCCAGCAGTCAAAGAGGGGAAGAGACCCAGTACTTC CASSQRGEETQYF
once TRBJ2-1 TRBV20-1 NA TGCAGTGCTAGTGAGGAGGAGCAGTTCTTC CSASEEEQFF
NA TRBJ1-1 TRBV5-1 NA TGCGCCAGCAGCTTGGACAGCCTTGGCACTGAAGCTTTCTTT CASSLDSLGTEAFF
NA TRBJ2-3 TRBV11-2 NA TGTGCCAGCAGCTTAGATCCAGATACGCAGTATTTT CASSLDPDTQYF
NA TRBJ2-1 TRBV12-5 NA TGTGCTAGTGGTCGGAACCGGGGCTTGCGCTTTAACAATGAGCAGTTCTTC CASGRNRGLRFNNEQFF
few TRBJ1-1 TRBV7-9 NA TGTGCCAGCTTACGGATGAACACTGAAGCTTTCTTT CASLRMNTEAFF
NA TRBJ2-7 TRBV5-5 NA TGTGCCAGCAGCGTGGACTACGAGCAGTACTTC CASSVDYEQYF
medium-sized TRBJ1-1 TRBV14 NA TGTGCCAGCAGCCGGCAGATGAACACTGAAGCTTTCTTT CASSRQMNTEAFF
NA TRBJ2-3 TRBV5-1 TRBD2 TGCGCCAGCAGCTGGGGAGGGGATACGCAGTATTTT CASSWGGDTQYF
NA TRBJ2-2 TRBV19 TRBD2 TGTGCCAGTAGTCCAGGGGCTAGCGGGAGGGCCCTCAAGGGGGAGCTGTTTTTT CASSPGASGRALKGELFF
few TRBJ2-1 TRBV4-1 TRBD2 TGCGCCAGCAGCCACAGCGGGGAAGCTTACAATGAGCAGTTCTTC CASSHSGEAYNEQFF
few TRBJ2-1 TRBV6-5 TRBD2 TGTGCCAGCAGTTCGGCCGGGACTAGCGGGAGTCAGGAGCAGTTCTTC CASSSAGTSGSQEQFF
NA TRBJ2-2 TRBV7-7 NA TGTGCCAGCAGCTTAGCGGGGCCGACGGGCGGGGAGCTGTTTTTT CASSLAGPTGGELFF
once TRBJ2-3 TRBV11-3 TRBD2 TGTGCCAGCAGGGCGGGCGGGAGGGGCACAGATACGCAGTATTTT CASRAGGRGTDTQYF
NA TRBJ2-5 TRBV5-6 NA TGTGCCAGCAGCTTGTGGCAGGCTGCAGGGACCCAGTACTTC CASSLWQAAGTQYF
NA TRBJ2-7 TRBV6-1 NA TGTGCCAGCATCCCCTCCTATGGCGGCTCCTACGAGCAGTACTTC CASIPSYGGSYEQYF
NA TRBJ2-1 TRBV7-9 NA TGTGCCAGCAGCTCGGGATGGTATGAGCAGTTCTTC CASSSGWYEQFF
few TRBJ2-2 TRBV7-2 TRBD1 TGTGCCAGCAGCTTAAGGCAGGGGGCGGGCACCGGGGAGCTGTTTTTT CASSLRQGAGTGELFF
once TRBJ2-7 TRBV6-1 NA TGTGCCAGCAGTTCTTTCAGATCCTACGAGCAGTACTTC CASSSFRSYEQYF
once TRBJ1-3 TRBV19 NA TGTGCCAGTCTCGAGGACTCTGGAAACACCATATATTTT CASLEDSGNTIYF
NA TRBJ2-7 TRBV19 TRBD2 TGTGCCAGTCGGACTAGCGTGGCCGGGGAGCAGTACTTC CASRTSVAGEQYF
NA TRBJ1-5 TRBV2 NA TGTGCCAGCAGGACAGTACAAGGTCAGCCCCAGCATTTT CASRTVQGQPQHF
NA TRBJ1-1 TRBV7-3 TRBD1 TGTGCCAGCAGCTCAGGACAGGGGAGGGCTTTCTTT CASSSGQGRAFF
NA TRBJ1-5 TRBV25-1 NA TGTGCCAGCAGTGCCTCCAGGGGACCACAGCCCCAGCATTTT CASSASRGPQPQHF